Below are 24 T cell receptor beta chains sequenced from a single sample in a study of vaccination effects on CD4 cells after COVID-19 (dated by TCRdb to 2022 to 2024). Libraries were constructed by the immunoSEQ multiplex PCR assay. As stored in TCRdb, this immuneACCESS dataset retains in-frame rearrangements with V and J assigned. A fraction of the clones does not appear; measured against another copy, unresolved V genes explain less than half of the discrepancy, and the remainder lacks a known reason. In all, the sample holds under 40,000 clones, and roughly 73% of those were seen once. The biggest ten clones account for around 25% of the sample. In the ViraFEST assay, PBMC were stimulated with viral peptide pools, and TCR sequencing was then used to find antigen-specific CD4+ T cell clonotypes based on their expansion. After less than eleven days of culture, CD4+ T cells were isolated with the EasySep CD4+ T cell isolation kit. The absence of prior SARS-CoV-2 infection in healthy vaccine recipients was confirmed by negative nucleocapsid antibodies before and after vaccination.

Their antigens are not known. This sample comprised CD4+ T cells from PBMCs cultured with HCoV-OC43 spike peptides, obtained before COVID-19 vaccination. Per the publication, the cell subset or site label means: HCoV-OC43 spike overlapping peptide pool stimulation. The receptor set was obtained from a human donor who received a COVID-19 vaccine.

V is TRBV19 and J is TRBJ2-3, with D hard to call. The CDR3 is 14 residues long. The germline V gene encodes CDR1 LNHDA and CDR2 SQIVND (reference sequence). V gave up 5 bases and J gave up 6 bases, with 15 bases separating them. The CDR3 here is CASSGQGSQDTQYF. In DNA form, the CDR3 reads TGTGCCAGTAGTGGGCAAGGGTCCCAGGATACGCAGTATTTT.

By share of the sample, this clone is large. V gene TRBV5-1 combines with J gene TRBJ2-7, with D tentatively TRBD1 or TRBD2 (5 bases each). V was shortened by 0 bases and J by 0 bases, with 13 bases between the two germline ends. Per germline, CDR1 SGHRS and CDR2 YFSETQ. There are 16 residues in the CDR3. The CDR3: CASSLASGTFSYEQYF. CDR3 coding DNA: TGCGCCAGCAGCTTGGCCTCAGGGACCTTCTCCTACGAGCAGTACTTC.

The chain has TRBV28 and TRBJ1-2, with 7 positions matching TRBD1. The length of the CDR3 is 15 residues. V gave up 3 bases and J gave up 4 bases; unmatched junction bases: 8. CDR1 and CDR2 from the germline V gene are MDHEN and SYDVKM. Written as DNA, the CDR3 is TGTGCCAGCAGTTTCAACCGGGGGACAGTCTATGGCTACACCTTC. It yields the protein CASSFNRGTVYGYTF.

The V and J genes are TRBV4-1 and TRBJ2-6; 8 nucleotides align to TRBD2. The CDR3 is 20 amino acids. CDR1 and CDR2 (germline): MGHRA, YSYEKL. V gave up 1 base and J gave up 2 bases; unmatched junction bases: 13. The CDR3 DNA reads TGCGCCAGCAGCCAAGCTACCGGGGGGGCCCTGTCCCCTGGGGCCAACGTCCTGACTTTC. Translating gives CASSQATGGALSPGANVLTF.

This rearrangement joins TRBV4-2 to TRBJ2-2; tentative D call: TRBD2 (6 bases). CDR1 is LGHNA, CDR2 YNFKEQ, per germline. The CDR3 spans 15 residues. V lost 5 bases and J 2 bases, leaving 12 bases between the germline ends. CDR3 in DNA: TGTGCCAGCAGCGCGGGTAGCGGCAACACCGGGGAGCTGTTTTTT. Protein: CASSAGSGNTGELFF.

V is TRBV5-4 and J is TRBJ2-7; 8 nucleotides match TRBD1. CDR1 and CDR2 (germline): SGHNT, YYREEE (reference sequence). The CDR3 contains 17 residues. Trimming at V came to 3 bases and at J to 7 bases, leaving 18 bases not matched to a gene. This CDR3 reads CASSWAGTGFSKEEQYF. The CDR3 DNA follows: TGTGCCAGCAGCTGGGCCGGGACAGGCTTTTCTAAGGAAGAGCAGTACTTC.

Only one count was recorded for this clone. The chain joins TRBV7-8 to TRBJ1-6, with D possibly TRBD1 on 6 matching bases. Between the trimmed V and J ends, which lost 0 bases and 9 bases, there was a span of 18 bases. CDR3 length equals 17 residues. The V gene's germline CDR1 is SGHVS and CDR2 FQNEAQ. The CDR3 nucleotides are TGTGCCAGCAGCTTAGCACCCAGGGGCCCCTCCGGTTCACCCCTCCACTTT. Protein product: CASSLAPRGPSGSPLHF.

The chain links TRBV19 to TRBJ1-2; D is unclear. CDR3 size: 11 residues. The V end was cut by 5 bases, the J end by 1 base, with 2 bases between. Looked up from germline, CDR1 is LNHDA and CDR2 is SQIVND (reference sequence). CDR3 bases: TGTGCCAGTAGTCGTAACTATGGCTACACCTTC. Translation gives CASSRNYGYTF.

The chain has TRBV4-1 and TRBJ2-1; the D gene is possibly TRBD1 (5 bases). The CDR3 runs to 15 residues. From germline, CDR1 is MGHRA and CDR2 YSYEKL. V was clipped by 0 bases and J by 5 bases, with 11 bases between them. The DNA for the CDR3 is TGCGCCAGCAGCCAAGAAACAGGAATCCACAATGAGCAGTTCTTC. Amino acids: CASSQETGIHNEQFF.

V is TRBV14 and J is TRBJ1-3, with no clear D. Germline V CDR1 and CDR2: SGHDN, FVKESK. Trimming removed 2 bases at V and 0 bases at J, with 14 bases between. The CDR3 contains 17 residues. The CDR3 coding sequence is TGTGCCAGCAGCCAATTCGGCAGAAGAACCTCTGGAAACACCATATATTTT. This gives the protein CASSQFGRRTSGNTIYF.

The V and J genes are TRBV6-6 and TRBJ1-2; D remains unclear. Per germline, CDR1 MNHNY and CDR2 SVGAGI (reference sequence). V gave up 0 bases and J gave up 8 bases, with 16 bases separating them. The CDR3 is made up of 15 amino acids. CDR3 nucleotides: TGTGCCAGCAGTTACTCGAGTCAGTACTTGGGAGGCTACACCTTC. Protein: CASSYSSQYLGGYTF.

This clone was picked up one time. The rearrangement joins TRBV4-1 to TRBJ1-2; tentative D call: TRBD1 (5 bases). The germline V and J ends were trimmed by 8 bases and 6 bases, with 19 bases remaining between them. This CDR3 is 14 amino acids long. Germline V gene lookup returns CDR1 MGHRA and CDR2 YSYEKL. CDR3 bases: TGCGCCAGCGGGCGGCTGGGGCAGAGAAATGGCTACACCTTC. Its protein product is CASGRLGQRNGYTF.

This clone is a singleton in its sample. This chain links TRBV6-5 with TRBJ1-2, with 7 nucleotides matching TRBD1. The CDR3 consists of 15 residues. Trimming at V came to 2 bases and at J to 5 bases, leaving 8 bases not matched to a gene. Germline lookup yields CDR1 MNHEY and CDR2 SVGAGI. CDR3 bases: TGTGCCAGCAGTTACCGTTGGACAGGAGGTTATGGCTACACCTTC. Translation gives CASSYRWTGGYGYTF.

The chain uses TRBV12-3 or TRBV12-4 and TRBJ2-7; D could derive from TRBD1 or TRBD2 (6 bases each). CDR3 length equals 13 residues. Trimming stripped 3 bases from V and 6 bases from J, with 12 bases between. DNA of the CDR3: TGTGCCAGCAGTTTCGGAGGGGGGAGCGAGCAGTACTTC. It specifies CASSFGGGSEQYF.

The rearrangement uses TRBV19 and TRBJ2-1; D possibly matches TRBD1 or TRBD2 (5 bases each). The germline V gene has CDR1 LNHDA and CDR2 SQIVND (reference sequence). CDR3 length equals 19 residues. V dropped 1 base and J dropped 4 bases, with 23 bases sitting between them. CDR3 sequence (DNA): TGTGCCAGTAGTATAGGGCCCCCTCGCAGGGCGAGGGTTTACAATGAGCAGTTCTTC. Translated, it gives CASSIGPPRRARVYNEQFF.

The V gene is TRBV5-4, the J gene TRBJ2-7, with D possibly TRBD1 on 6 matching bases. CDR1 and CDR2 from the germline V gene are SGHNT and YYREEE (reference sequence). The ends were cut back, 3 bases at V and 5 bases at J, with 12 bases in the middle. The CDR3 runs 13 residues. DNA for the CDR3: TGTGCCAGCAGCTCCCACCACAGGGACGAGCAGTACTTC. As protein: CASSSHHRDEQYF.

The chain joins TRBV5-1 to TRBJ1-4; D gene ambiguous. This CDR3 is 14 amino acids long. V was cut by 0 bases and J by 4 bases, with 7 bases left in between. Per germline, CDR1 SGHRS and CDR2 YFSETQ. The CDR3 nucleotides read TGCGCCAGCAGCTTGGCATCCGATAATGAAAAACTGTTTTTT. Its translation: CASSLASDNEKLFF.

The CDR3 loop is CAISDRGSYNEQFF. CDR3 sequence (DNA): TGTGCCATCAGTGACAGGGGCTCCTACAATGAGCAGTTCTTC. The V and J genes are TRBV10-3 and TRBJ2-1; D possibly corresponds to TRBD1 (6 bases). Deletions cut 3 bases from V and 0 bases from J, with 6 bases between. Germline CDR1 ENHRY, CDR2 SYGVKD. There are 14 residues in the CDR3.

This clone was detected once. The chain recombines TRBV18 with TRBJ2-7, with D perhaps being TRBD1 or TRBD2 (5 bases each). Trimming left V 3 bases short and J 6 bases short, with 21 bases between. CDR3 length equals 16 residues. Germline V gene sequence: CDR1 KGHSH, CDR2 LQKENI. The CDR3 protein is CASSPSARGPSGEQYF. In DNA, the CDR3 is TGTGCCAGCTCACCCTCGGCTAGGGGTCCCAGCGGCGAGCAGTACTTC.

The chain is built from TRBV5-1 and TRBJ2-1; 13 bases agree with TRBD2. V lost 3 bases and J lost 0; bases outside the gene matches: 6. The CDR3 has 18 residues. From germline, CDR1 is SGHRS and CDR2 YFSETQ. CDR3 in amino acids: CASSSLAGGPSSYNEQFF. The CDR3 bases are TGCGCCAGCAGCTCACTAGCGGGGGGGCCAAGCTCCTACAATGAGCAGTTCTTC.

The chain links TRBV10-3 to TRBJ2-1; D ambiguous. This CDR3 region has 15 residues. Germline-derived CDR1 and CDR2 are ENHRY and SYGVKD. The V end was cut by 3 bases, the J end by 0 bases, with 9 bases between. The CDR3 DNA follows: TGTGCCATCAGTGACGGGCTCCGCTCCTACAATGAGCAGTTCTTC. Amino acid sequence: CAISDGLRSYNEQFF.

This chain links TRBV10-3 with TRBJ2-3; D unresolved. V was shortened by 3 bases and J by 3 bases, with 10 bases between the two germline ends. CDR1 is ENHRY, CDR2 SYGVKD, per germline. The CDR3 has 14 residues. The CDR3 nucleotides are TGTGCCATCAGTGAAATCCTGGGGACAGATACGCAGTATTTT. The encoded protein is CAISEILGTDTQYF.

In DNA, the CDR3 is TGTGCCAGCAGTGAAGCGCGTTCGGGACTAGCGGGACGGGAGCAGTTCTTC. Translated: CASSEARSGLAGREQFF. This chain joins TRBV2 and TRBJ2-1; 13 bases line up with TRBD2. CDR3 length: 17 amino acids. Trimming at V came to 0 bases and at J to 10 bases, leaving 9 bases not matched to a gene. CDR1 is SNHLY and CDR2 is FYNNEI in the germline V gene.

CDR3 DNA sequence: TGTGCCAGCAGCTCCCGCATCGGGCGCGGGAGTTGGGTCAATGAGCAGTTCTTC. It codes for CASSSRIGRGSWVNEQFF. The chain links TRBV7-2 to TRBJ2-1; 7 nucleotides match TRBD2. The junction had 18 bases not matched to a gene; V was cut back by 4 bases and J by 6 bases. This CDR3 is built from 18 residues. Germline V gene lookup returns CDR1 SGHTA and CDR2 FQGNSA.